This entry lists 16 T cell receptor beta chains sequenced from one sample in a study of post-analysis software for immune sequencing data. Points from the study as a whole: With TRBV5-6, TRBV5-1 and TRBV20-1 included, about 5 TRBV segments were more frequent in patients than in controls.

What these receptors recognize is not known. Presence of unique molecular identifiers characterized the TCR beta cDNA libraries. TCRdb redid the calling of the PCR reads with MiXCR, one entry per CDR3 protein. This sample yields fewer than 900,000 distinct CDR3 sequences, of which roughly 50% are seen a single time; roughly 4.9% belongs to the top ten. The sample comprised blood. The source of these receptors is a girl aged 10 to 17 with multiple sclerosis.

This clonotype was seen a handful of times. V and J are TRBV29-1 and TRBJ2-5; TRBD1 matches at 8 bases. The V segment lost 3 bases and the J segment 3 bases; nucleotides outside the gene matches: 3. Per the germline V gene, CDR1 is SQVTM and CDR2 is ANQGSEA. CDR3 length: 13 amino acids. CDR3 residues: CSVDRGQEETQYF. CDR3 in DNA: TGCAGCGTTGACCGGGGACAGGAAGAGACCCAGTACTTC.

This clonotype was detected a few times. The chain carries TRBV7-8 and TRBJ2-7, with D possibly matching TRBD2 (6 bases). Trimming removed 7 bases at V and 3 bases at J, with 22 bases between. Germline loops: CDR1 SGHVS, CDR2 FQNEAQ. The CDR3 extends over 16 amino acids. In DNA, the CDR3 is TGTGCCAGCAACCCTCGGGGGACGGTTCACAACTACGAGCAGTACTTC. Translated, it gives CASNPRGTVHNYEQYF.

This clonotype was seen only a few times. The rearrangement uses TRBV28 and TRBJ2-7, with D perhaps matching TRBD1 or TRBD2 (7 bases each). Germline CDR1 reads MDHEN; CDR2 reads SYDVKM. This CDR3 has 13 amino acids. The V end was cut by 5 bases, the J end by 9 bases, with 17 bases between. Written as DNA, the CDR3 is TGTGCCAGCAGTCTACCATCCAGGGGGGGGCAGTACTTC. It codes for CASSLPSRGGQYF.

The V call is TRBV5-1, the J call TRBJ1-2; D not certain. Deletions cut 0 bases from V and 3 bases from J, with 6 bases between. The length of the CDR3 is 13 residues. The germline CDR1 and CDR2 sequences are SGHRS and YFSETQ. This chain's CDR3 is CASSLEAYYGYTF. The CDR3 DNA follows: TGCGCCAGCAGCTTGGAAGCATACTATGGCTACACCTTC.

The chain uses TRBV20-1 and TRBJ2-5; possibly TRBD1 or TRBD2 for D (6 bases each). The CDR3 sequence is 16 residues long. V was shortened by 0 bases and J by 3 bases, with 17 bases between the two germline ends. The germline V gene has CDR1 DFQATT and CDR2 SNEGSKA (reference sequence). The CDR3 is CSARDRAGQGKETQYF. The CDR3 DNA follows: TGCAGTGCTAGAGATAGGGCGGGACAAGGAAAAGAGACCCAGTACTTC.

This clonotype has just a few counts. The V and J genes are TRBV29-1 and TRBJ2-1; 9 bases fit TRBD2. The CDR3 spans 13 residues. CDR1 is SQVTM, CDR2 ANQGSEA, per germline. V was pared by 6 bases and J by 3 bases, with 3 bases of the junction left unmatched. The CDR3 reads CSVRLADYNEQFF. In nucleotides, the CDR3 is TGCAGCGTACGACTAGCGGACTACAATGAGCAGTTCTTC.

The chain combines TRBV5-1 with TRBJ1-1, with D possibly TRBD1 on 5 matching bases. Germline CDR1 and CDR2: SGHRS and YFSETQ. The ends were cut back, 1 base at V and 0 bases at J, with 10 bases in the middle. This CDR3 is built from 15 residues. The CDR3 DNA reads as TGCGCCAGCAGCTTGCGGGACCCGTTGAACACTGAAGCTTTCTTT. Protein: CASSLRDPLNTEAFF.

The chain recombines TRBV10-1 with TRBJ2-3, with D unclear. V was pared by 0 bases and J by 0 bases, with 13 bases between. The CDR3 covers 17 residues. Germline V gene sequence: CDR1 WNHNN, CDR2 SYGVQD (reference sequence). CDR3 sequence reads: CASSESRPSASTDTQYF. For the CDR3, the DNA is TGCGCCAGCAGTGAGTCGAGACCAAGCGCTAGCACAGATACGCAGTATTTT.

The chain links TRBV12-3 or TRBV12-4 to TRBJ1-5, with D possibly matching TRBD1 (5 bases). The ends were cut back, 6 bases at V and 5 bases at J, with 14 bases in the middle. The CDR3 totals 14 residues. CDR3: CASSMHQGHQPQHF. DNA of the CDR3: TGTGCCAGCAGCATGCACCAGGGTCATCAGCCCCAGCATTTT.

The chain employs TRBV5-1 and TRBJ1-4, with D hard to call. Between the trimmed V and J ends, which lost 1 base and 5 bases, there was a span of 6 bases. The CDR3 extends over 13 amino acids. Germline CDR1 is SGHRS and CDR2 is YFSETQ. For the CDR3, the DNA is TGCGCCAGCAGCTTGTACATGAATGAAAAACTGTTTTTT. It is translated as CASSLYMNEKLFF.

The table lists this clonotype with a few counts. The chain combines TRBV20-1 with TRBJ2-7; D is ambiguous. Germline lookup yields CDR1 DFQATT and CDR2 SNEGSKA (reference sequence). The CDR3 is 12 amino acids. This CDR3 is CRPSQSSYEQYF. The CDR3 nucleotides are TGCAGACCCTCCCAAAGCTCCTACGAGCAGTACTTC.

This clonotype was observed at least ten times. This chain joins TRBV5-1 and TRBJ2-4; 10 nucleotides agree with TRBD2. After removal of 4 bases from V and 3 bases from J, the junction contained 10 bases not matched to a gene. Germline CDR1 and CDR2: SGHRS and YFSETQ. CDR3 length: 17 residues. This chain's CDR3 is CASSIPSSGSDKNIQYF. In DNA, the CDR3 is TGCGCCAGCAGCATACCCTCTAGCGGGAGCGACAAAAACATTCAGTACTTC.

This rearrangement joins TRBV20-1 to TRBJ2-3; D is possibly TRBD2 (6 bases). The CDR3 runs to 14 residues. The V and J ends lost 5 bases and 2 bases respectively, with 14 bases between them. The germline V gene encodes CDR1 DFQATT and CDR2 SNEGSKA (reference sequence). The CDR3 sequence is CSAGGQRSTDTQYF. In DNA form, the CDR3 reads TGCAGTGCTGGAGGGCAGCGGTCCACAGATACGCAGTATTTT.

In this sample, this clonotype turned up a few times. V is TRBV9 and J is TRBJ2-3; 13 bases fit TRBD2. The CDR3 totals 16 residues. The germline gives CDR1 SGDLS, CDR2 YYNGEE. The V gene end was trimmed by 2 bases and the J gene end by 5 bases; junction bases not matched to a gene: 5. The CDR3 region is CASSVGLAGAGDTQYF. In DNA form, the CDR3 reads TGTGCCAGCAGCGTCGGACTAGCGGGAGCAGGAGATACGCAGTATTTT.

There are a few counts of this clonotype. V usage is TRBV6-1 and J usage is TRBJ2-7, with 8 bases identical to TRBD2. Per germline, CDR1 MNHNS and CDR2 SASEGT. This CDR3 has 15 amino acids. J gave up 6 bases and V 1 base, and 8 bases lay outside the gene matches. The CDR3 sequence: CASSEGGTRSVEQYF. In DNA form, the CDR3 reads TGTGCCAGCAGTGAAGGCGGGACTAGGAGTGTCGAGCAGTACTTC.

This clonotype was detected a few times. The chain recombines TRBV12-3 or TRBV12-4 with TRBJ1-5; 9 bases fit TRBD1. The ends lost 6 bases at V and 6 bases at J; junction bases unmatched: 9. This CDR3 contains 15 residues. CDR3 bases: TGTGCCAGCAGCAAGGGACAGGGTATGAGTCAGCCCCAGCATTTT. This codes for CASSKGQGMSQPQHF.